The clone carrying this TCR beta chain was detected only once. Sequencing was at deep level. Replicate PCRs run on sorted subsets employed roughly 180 ng DNA, around 27,000 T cell genomes. Data came from immunoSEQ multiplex PCR; TCRdb stores just in-frame clones and leaves some out. The data show more than 1 million clones, about 80% seen once. This sample was taken from a study of shared clonotypes between healthy human individuals. Turning to the study itself: Three plates were used per donor for CD4 naive, three for CD4 memory, two for CD8 naive and one for CD8 memory.

The clonotype was recovered from a man aged 18 to 29 in good health. Some clones in this sample may be carry-over from other donors' samples. The sample comprised memory CD4+ T cells from PBMCs. The subset: CD45RA-negative fraction.

For the CDR3, the DNA is TGCGCCAGCGCCCCTGGGGGGACTGGAAACACCATATATTTT. It encodes CASAPGGTGNTIYF. This chain connects TRBV5-1 to TRBJ1-3; a weak D match, TRBD1 (5 bases). From germline, CDR1 is SGHRS and CDR2 YFSETQ. The length of the CDR3 is 14 residues. Trimming removed 7 bases at V and 2 bases at J, with 13 bases between.